This is a list of T cell receptor beta chains from one sample in a study of T cell changes during pregnancy in multiple sclerosis. This table comes from immunoSEQ multiplex PCR, and its TCRdb copy is limited to in-frame clones, with some not included. The table has approximately 44,000 clones, 70% to 90% seen once. Sequencing was performed on CD4+ T cells from peripheral blood mononuclear cells, taken in the first trimester of pregnancy. All receptors derive from a female donor with multiple sclerosis, enrolled in a pregnancy study. The CDR3 runs from the conserved cysteine through the conserved F or W. The D gene is left open where the match is weak. Rows may omit the clone size; those that give it use once, few, many or a size class.

d_call j_call clone_size v_call cdr3_length cdr3_nt cdr3_aa
TRBD1 TRBJ1-2 . TRBV5-5 14 TGTGCCAGCAGCCCAACAGGGGGCCGGGTTGGCTACACCTTC CASSPTGGRVGYTF
. TRBJ1-2 . TRBV28 11 TGTGCCAGCAGGGGGCTAGGTGGCTACACCTTC CASRGLGGYTF
TRBD2 TRBJ2-7 . TRBV19 15 TGTGCCAGTAGTATAGGGACTAGCGGTTACTACGAGCAGTACTTC CASSIGTSGYYEQYF
. TRBJ2-2 . TRBV7-6 14 TGTGCCAGCAGCACTATCGCTGGGACCGGGGAGCTGTTTTTT CASSTIAGTGELFF
. TRBJ1-2 once TRBV4-2 13 TGTGCCAGCACCCCGAGGGAGAACTATGGCTACACCTTC CASTPRENYGYTF
TRBD1 TRBJ1-1 once TRBV11-3 18 TGTGCCAGCAGCTTTCCCCGGGACAGACCGATGAAAGGAACTGAAGCTTTCTTT CASSFPRDRPMKGTEAFF
TRBD1 TRBJ1-2 . TRBV29-1 13 TGCAGCGTTCGGACAGGGAGCGGCGATGGCTACACCTTC CSVRTGSGDGYTF
TRBD2 TRBJ2-3 . TRBV9 17 TGTGCCAGCAGCGTAGGGGGACTAGCGGGAGGAGGGGATACGCAGTATTTT CASSVGGLAGGGDTQYF
TRBD2 TRBJ2-3 . TRBV11-2 16 TGTGCCAGCAGCTTCGGGGACGGGACTATCACAGATACGCAGTATTTT CASSFGDGTITDTQYF
. TRBJ2-3 once TRBV5-1 14 TGCGCCAGCAGCTATTACGGGAGCACAGATACGCAGTATTTT CASSYYGSTDTQYF
TRBD1 TRBJ2-5 . TRBV7-7 15 TGTGCTAGCAGCTTATTTTCAGGGGGCATGGAGACCCAGTACTTC CASSLFSGGMETQYF
. TRBJ1-1 . TRBV28 12 TGTGCCAGCACCTCGGGGGGTACTGAAGCTTTCTTT CASTSGGTEAFF
TRBD2 TRBJ2-7 . TRBV28 15 TGTGCCAGCAGCCCCCCTCTAGCGGGAGGATACGAGCAGTACTTC CASSPPLAGGYEQYF
TRBD1 TRBJ2-1 . TRBV19 13 TGTGCCAGTAACCCGACAGGGGATGGTGAGCAGTTCTTC CASNPTGDGEQFF
. TRBJ2-3 . TRBV29-1 13 TGCAGCGTTCTTGGGGCCAGCACAGATACGCAGTATTTT CSVLGASTDTQYF
TRBD1 TRBJ1-4 . TRBV6-5 13 TGTGCCAGCAGGGGGACAGGGGAGGAAAAACTGTTTTTT CASRGTGEEKLFF
. TRBJ1-2 . TRBV5-4 14 TGTGCCAGCAGTTCGTCCACTTTTGGGGAGGGCTACACCTTC CASSSSTFGEGYTF
. TRBJ2-3 . TRBV27 9 TGTGCCAGCAGCCCTCGGGAGTATTTT CASSPREYF
TRBD1 TRBJ2-2 . TRBV6-5 15 TGTGCCAGCAGCCAGGGGACAGGGAACACCGGGGAGCTGTTTTTT CASSQGTGNTGELFF
TRBD1 TRBJ1-2 once TRBV7-2 15 TGTGCCAGCAGCGTAGCCCGGGACAGGACTTCCGCTACAACCTTC CASSVARDRTSATTF
. TRBJ2-2 few TRBV9 15 TGTGCCAGCAGCGTAGTGGGGAGGAACACCGGGGAGCTGTTTTTT CASSVVGRNTGELFF
TRBD1 TRBJ1-1 . TRBV5-1 15 TGCGCCAGCAGCTTCGGACAGGGTCGTACCACTGAAGCTTTCTTT CASSFGQGRTTEAFF
TRBD1 TRBJ1-1 . TRBV2 15 TGTGCCAGCAGTGGCGGACAGGGACGCGCCTCTGAAGCTTTCTTT CASSGGQGRASEAFF
. TRBJ2-1 . TRBV20-1 11 TGCAGTGCACAAACAGGAAATGAGCAGTTCTTC CSAQTGNEQFF
TRBD2 TRBJ2-1 . TRBV6-5 15 TGTGCCAGCAGACGTCTAGCGGGAGGGCTCGATGAGCAGTTCTTC CASRRLAGGLDEQFF
TRBD2 TRBJ2-1 . TRBV4-2 18 TGTGCCAGCAGCCAAGATAGGACTAGCGGATCCTACTACAATGAGCAGTTCTTC CASSQDRTSGSYYNEQFF
TRBD2 TRBJ2-3 . TRBV5-5 15 TGTGCCAGCAGCTTATGGGGAGGGGATGGGGATACGCAGTATTTT CASSLWGGDGDTQYF
. TRBJ2-2 . TRBV29-1 14 TGCAGCGTAAAATTGTGGTCTCAGTCCGGGGAGCTGTTTTTT CSVKLWSQSGELFF
. TRBJ1-1 . TRBV5-6 13 TGTGCCAGCAGCTTAGGGGGGGACACTGAAGCTTTCTTT CASSLGGDTEAFF
. TRBJ2-1 once TRBV7-9 14 TGTGCCAGCAGTCGAAGCGGTACCTACAATGAGCAGTTCTTC CASSRSGTYNEQFF
TRBD1 TRBJ1-5 . TRBV19 14 TGTGCCAGTAGTATATGGGGACAGGGTCAGCCCCAGCATTTT CASSIWGQGQPQHF
. TRBJ2-3 . TRBV5-1 14 TGCGCCAGCAGCCAGGGAAAAACAACAGATACGCAGTATTTT CASSQGKTTDTQYF
. TRBJ1-1 . TRBV19 14 TGTGCCAGTAGTATATGGGGGGGAAACACTGAAGCTTTCTTT CASSIWGGNTEAFF
TRBD2 TRBJ2-1 . TRBV19 16 TGTGCCAGTAGTAGGACTAGCGGGATCTCCTACAATGAGCAGTTCTTC CASSRTSGISYNEQFF
TRBD2 TRBJ2-1 few TRBV6-5 15 TGTGCCAGCAAGCGGGAGGCACCCTCGAGGAATGAGCAGTTCTTC CASKREAPSRNEQFF
. TRBJ1-5 . TRBV7-2 16 TGTGCCAGCAGCTTAGCGGGCAGGGCAGTGAGTCAGCCCCAGCATTTT CASSLAGRAVSQPQHF
TRBD2 TRBJ2-7 few TRBV28 15 TGTGCCAGCAGTTTACAGCGGGAGGCTACCTACGAGCAGTACTTC CASSLQREATYEQYF
. TRBJ2-2 . TRBV7-3 15 TGTGCCAGCAGCTCTGGACAGCCGAACACCGGGGAGCTGTTTTTT CASSSGQPNTGELFF
TRBD2 TRBJ2-1 once TRBV6-1 15 TGTGCCAGCAGTTTTAGCGGGAGCTCCTACAATGAGCAGTTCTTC CASSFSGSSYNEQFF
. TRBJ1-4 . TRBV7-2 15 TGTGCCAGCAGCTTCCAACCAGGGCCTAATGAAAAACTGTTTTTT CASSFQPGPNEKLFF
TRBD1 TRBJ2-7 . TRBV2 16 TGTGCCAGCAGGGCTTATCCAGCGGCAGGGGGCTACGAGCAGTACTTC CASRAYPAAGGYEQYF
. TRBJ2-7 . TRBV4-2 14 TGTGCCAGCACCTCAGACCCAGGGGCCTACGAGCAGTACTTC CASTSDPGAYEQYF
TRBD1 TRBJ1-1 few TRBV5-1 12 TGCGCCAGCAGCAGGGACAGCAAAGAAGCTTTCTTT CASSRDSKEAFF